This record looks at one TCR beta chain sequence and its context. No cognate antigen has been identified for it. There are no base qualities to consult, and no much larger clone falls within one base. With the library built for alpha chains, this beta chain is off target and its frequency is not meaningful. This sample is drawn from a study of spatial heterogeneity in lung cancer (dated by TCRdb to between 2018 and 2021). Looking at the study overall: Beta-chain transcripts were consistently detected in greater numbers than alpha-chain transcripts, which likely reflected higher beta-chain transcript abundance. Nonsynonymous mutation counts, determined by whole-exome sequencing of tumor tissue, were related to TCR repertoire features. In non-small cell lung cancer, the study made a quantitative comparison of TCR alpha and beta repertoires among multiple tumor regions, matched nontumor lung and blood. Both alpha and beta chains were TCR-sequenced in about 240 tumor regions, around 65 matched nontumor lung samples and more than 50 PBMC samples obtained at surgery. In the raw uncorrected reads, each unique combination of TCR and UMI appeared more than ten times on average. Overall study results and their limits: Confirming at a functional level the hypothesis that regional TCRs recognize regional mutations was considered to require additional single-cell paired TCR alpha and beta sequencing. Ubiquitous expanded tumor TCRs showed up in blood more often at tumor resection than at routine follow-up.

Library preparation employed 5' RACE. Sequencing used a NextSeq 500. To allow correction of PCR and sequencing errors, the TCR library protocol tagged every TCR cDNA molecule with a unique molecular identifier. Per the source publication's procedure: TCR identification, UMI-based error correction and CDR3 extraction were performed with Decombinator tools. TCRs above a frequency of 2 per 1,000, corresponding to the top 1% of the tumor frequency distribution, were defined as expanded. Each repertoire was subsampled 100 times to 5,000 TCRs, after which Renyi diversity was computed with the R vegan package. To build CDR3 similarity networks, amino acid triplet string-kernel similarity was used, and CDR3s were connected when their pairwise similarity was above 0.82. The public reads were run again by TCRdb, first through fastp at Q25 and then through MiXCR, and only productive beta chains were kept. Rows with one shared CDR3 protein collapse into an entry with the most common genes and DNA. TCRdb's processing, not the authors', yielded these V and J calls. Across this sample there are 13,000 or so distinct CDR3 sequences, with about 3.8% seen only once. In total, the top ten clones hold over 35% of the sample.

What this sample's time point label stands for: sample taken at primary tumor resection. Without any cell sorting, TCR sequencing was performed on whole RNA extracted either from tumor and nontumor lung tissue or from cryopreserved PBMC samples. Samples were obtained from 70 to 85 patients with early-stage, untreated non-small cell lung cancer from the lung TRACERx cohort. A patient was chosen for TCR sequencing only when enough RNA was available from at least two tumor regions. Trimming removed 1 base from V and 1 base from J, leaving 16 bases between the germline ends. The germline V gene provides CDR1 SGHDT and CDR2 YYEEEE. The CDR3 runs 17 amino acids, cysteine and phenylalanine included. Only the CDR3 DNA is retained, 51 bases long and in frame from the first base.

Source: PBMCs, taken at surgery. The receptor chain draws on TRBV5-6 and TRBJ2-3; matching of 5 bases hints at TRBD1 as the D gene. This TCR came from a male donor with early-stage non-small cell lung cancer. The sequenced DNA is TGTGCCAGCAGCTTGTCCAGGGCCCCTCGCGGCACAGATACGCAGTATTTT. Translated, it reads CASSLSRAPRGTDTQYF.